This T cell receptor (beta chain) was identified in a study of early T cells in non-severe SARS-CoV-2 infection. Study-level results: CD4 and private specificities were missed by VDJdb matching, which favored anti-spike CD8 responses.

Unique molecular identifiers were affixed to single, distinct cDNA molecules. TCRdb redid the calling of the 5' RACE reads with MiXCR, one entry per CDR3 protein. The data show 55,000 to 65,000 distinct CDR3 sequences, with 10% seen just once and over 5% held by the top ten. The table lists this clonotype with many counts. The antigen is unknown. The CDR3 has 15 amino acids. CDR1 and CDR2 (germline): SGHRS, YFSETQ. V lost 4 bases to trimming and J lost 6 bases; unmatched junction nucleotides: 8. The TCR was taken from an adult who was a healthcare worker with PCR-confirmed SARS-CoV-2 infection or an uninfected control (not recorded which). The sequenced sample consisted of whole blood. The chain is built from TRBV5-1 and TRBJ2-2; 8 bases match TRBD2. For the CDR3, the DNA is TGCGCCAGCAGCCTGGCTCTAGCGGGCTCCGGGGAGCTGTTTTTT. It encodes CASSLALAGSGELFF.